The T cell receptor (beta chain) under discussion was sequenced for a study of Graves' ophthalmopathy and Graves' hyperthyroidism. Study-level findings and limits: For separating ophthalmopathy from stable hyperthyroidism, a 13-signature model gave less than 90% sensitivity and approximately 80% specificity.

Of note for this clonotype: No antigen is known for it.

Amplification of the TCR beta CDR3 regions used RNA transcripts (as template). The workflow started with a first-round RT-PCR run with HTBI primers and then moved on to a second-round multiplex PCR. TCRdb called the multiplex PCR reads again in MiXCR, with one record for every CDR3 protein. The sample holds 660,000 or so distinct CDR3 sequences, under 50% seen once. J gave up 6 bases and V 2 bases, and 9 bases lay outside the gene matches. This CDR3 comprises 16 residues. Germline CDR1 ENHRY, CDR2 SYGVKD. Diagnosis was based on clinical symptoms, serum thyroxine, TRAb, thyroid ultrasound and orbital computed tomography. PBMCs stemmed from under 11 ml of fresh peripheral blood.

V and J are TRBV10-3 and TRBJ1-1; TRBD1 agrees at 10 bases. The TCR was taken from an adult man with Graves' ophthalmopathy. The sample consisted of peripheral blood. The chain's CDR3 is CAISETPGQGWAEAFF. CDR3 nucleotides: TGTGCCATCAGTGAGACCCCGGGACAGGGGTGGGCTGAAGCTTTCTTT.